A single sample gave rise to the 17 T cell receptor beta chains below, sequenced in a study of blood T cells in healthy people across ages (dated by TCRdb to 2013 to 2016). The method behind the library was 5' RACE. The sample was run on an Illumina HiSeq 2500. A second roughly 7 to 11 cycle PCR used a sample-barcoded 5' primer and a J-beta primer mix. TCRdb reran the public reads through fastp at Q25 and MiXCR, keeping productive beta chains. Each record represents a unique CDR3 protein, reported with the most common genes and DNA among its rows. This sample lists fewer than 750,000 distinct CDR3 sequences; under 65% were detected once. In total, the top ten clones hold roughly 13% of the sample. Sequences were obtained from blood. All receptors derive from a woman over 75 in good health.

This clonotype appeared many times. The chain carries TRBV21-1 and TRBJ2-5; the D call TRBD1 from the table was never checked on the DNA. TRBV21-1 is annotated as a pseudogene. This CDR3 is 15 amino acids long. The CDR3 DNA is TGTGCCAGCAGCAAAGCCGGAGGCGCACAAGAGACCCAGTACTTC. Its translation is CASSKAGGAQETQYF.

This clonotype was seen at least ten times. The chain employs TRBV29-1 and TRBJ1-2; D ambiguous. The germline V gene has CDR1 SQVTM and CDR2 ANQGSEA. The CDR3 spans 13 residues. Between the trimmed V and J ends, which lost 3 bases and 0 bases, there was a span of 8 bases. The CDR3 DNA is TGCAGCGTTGAGGCGGGCGCTAACTATGGCTACACCTTC. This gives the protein CSVEAGANYGYTF.

In nucleotides, the CDR3 is TGCGCCAGCATGGCAGCAGGTAACACTGAAGCTTTCTTT. It is translated as CASMAAGNTEAFF. The V and J genes are TRBV5-1 and TRBJ1-1; D uncertain. CDR3 size: 13 residues. The V end was cut by 6 bases, the J end by 2 bases, with 11 bases between. CDR1 is SGHRS and CDR2 is YFSETQ in the germline V gene.

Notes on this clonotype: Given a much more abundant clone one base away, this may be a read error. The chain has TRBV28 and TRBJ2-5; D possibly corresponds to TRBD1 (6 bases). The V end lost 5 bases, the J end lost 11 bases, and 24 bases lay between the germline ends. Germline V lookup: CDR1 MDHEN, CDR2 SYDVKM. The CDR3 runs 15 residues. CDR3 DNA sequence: TGTGCCAGCAGTCCCCCGAACAGGGCGCTGAGGGAGCAGTACTTC. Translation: CASSPPNRALREQYF.

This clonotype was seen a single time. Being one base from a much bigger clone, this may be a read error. CDR3 sequence reads: CVTWRGGHHNEQFF. DNA for the CDR3: TGTGTCACCTGGAGGGGGGGACACCACAATGAGCAGTTCTTC. This chain uses TRBV7-9 with TRBJ2-1, with a weak D call TRBD2 (7 bases). Germline V gene lookup returns CDR1 SEHNR and CDR2 FQNEAQ (reference sequence). The CDR3 totals 14 residues.

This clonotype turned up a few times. In DNA form, the CDR3 reads TGTGCCAGCAGCCCCTACAGGGAAGGGAACACTGAAGCTTTCTTT. Translated: CASSPYREGNTEAFF. This rearrangement joins TRBV3-1 to TRBJ1-1, with D possibly TRBD1 on 6 matching bases. Germline V CDR1 and CDR2: LGHDT, YNNKEL (reference sequence). The CDR3 is made up of 15 amino acids. V was cut by 4 bases and J by 1 base, with 13 bases left in between. The full variable domain, its missing parts supplied by reference TRBV3-1 and TRBJ1-1, is DTAVSQTPKYLVTQMGNDKSIKCEQNLGHDTMYWYKQDSKKFLKIMFSYNNKELIINETVPNRFSPKSPDKAHLNLHINSLELGDSAVYFCASSPYREGNTEAFFGQGTRLTVV.

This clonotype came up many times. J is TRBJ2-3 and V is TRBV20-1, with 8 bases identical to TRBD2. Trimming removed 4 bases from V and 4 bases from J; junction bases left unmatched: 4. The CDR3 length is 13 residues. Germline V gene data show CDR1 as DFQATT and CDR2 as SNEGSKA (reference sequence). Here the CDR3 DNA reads TGCAGTGCTACCGGGACTAGTCCAGATACGCAGTATTTT. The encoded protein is CSATGTSPDTQYF.

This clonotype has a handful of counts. This CDR3 is CASSQDRGRLPYGYTF. CDR3 in DNA: TGTGCCAGCAGCCAAGATCGGGGGCGTTTGCCCTATGGCTACACCTTC. The chain carries TRBV3-1 and TRBJ1-2; possible D gene TRBD1, 6 bases. Per the germline V gene, CDR1 is LGHDT and CDR2 is YNNKEL (reference sequence). Trimming cost V 0 bases and J 4 bases, with 15 bases left between them. The CDR3 spans 16 residues.

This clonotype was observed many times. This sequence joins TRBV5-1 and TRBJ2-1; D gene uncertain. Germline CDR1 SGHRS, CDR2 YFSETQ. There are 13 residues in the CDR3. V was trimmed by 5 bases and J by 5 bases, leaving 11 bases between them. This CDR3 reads CASSVITHNEQFF. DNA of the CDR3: TGCGCCAGCAGTGTAATTACCCACAATGAGCAGTTCTTC.

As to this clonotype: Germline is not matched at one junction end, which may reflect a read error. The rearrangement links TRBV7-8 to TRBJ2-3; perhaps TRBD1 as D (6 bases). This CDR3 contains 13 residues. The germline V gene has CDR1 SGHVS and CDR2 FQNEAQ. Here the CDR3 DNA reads TGTGCCAGCAGCAGGGGGAGCACAAATACGCAGTATTTT. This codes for CASSRGSTNTQYF. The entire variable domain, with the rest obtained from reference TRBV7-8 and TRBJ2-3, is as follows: GAGVSQSPRYKVAKRGQDVALRCDPISGHVSLFWYQQALGQGPEFLTYFQNEAQLDKSGLPSDRFFAERPEGSVSTLKIQRTQQEDSAVYLCASSRGSTNTQYFGPGTRLTVL.

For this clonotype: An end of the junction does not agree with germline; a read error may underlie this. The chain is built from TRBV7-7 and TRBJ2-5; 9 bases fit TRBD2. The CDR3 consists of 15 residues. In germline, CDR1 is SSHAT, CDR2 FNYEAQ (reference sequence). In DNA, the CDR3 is TGTGCTAGCAGCTTCCGCGGGGGGGCCGGGGAGACCCAGTACTTC. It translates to CASSFRGGAGETQYF. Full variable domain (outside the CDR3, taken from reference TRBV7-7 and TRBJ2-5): GAGVSQSPRYKVTKRGQDVTLRCDPISSHATLYWYQQALGQGPEFLTYFNYEAQPDKSGLPSDRFSAERPEGSISTLTIQRTEQRDSAMYRCASSFRGGAGETQYFGPGTRLLVL.

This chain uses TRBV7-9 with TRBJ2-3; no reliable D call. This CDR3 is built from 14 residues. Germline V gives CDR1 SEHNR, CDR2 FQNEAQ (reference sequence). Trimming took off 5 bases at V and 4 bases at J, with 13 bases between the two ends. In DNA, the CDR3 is TGTGCCAGCAGCCAATGGAGTACCGCAGATACGCAGTATTTT. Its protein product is CASSQWSTADTQYF.

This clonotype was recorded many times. This CDR3 is CAIRRTGTRDDEQFF. Here the CDR3 DNA reads TGTGCCATCAGACGCACCGGGACTAGGGACGATGAGCAGTTCTTC. The chain employs TRBV10-3 and TRBJ2-1, with TRBD2 matching 8 bases. CDR3 length: 15 residues. Germline V CDR1 and CDR2: ENHRY, SYGVKD. The junction had 12 bases not matched to a gene; V was cut back by 6 bases and J by 8 bases.

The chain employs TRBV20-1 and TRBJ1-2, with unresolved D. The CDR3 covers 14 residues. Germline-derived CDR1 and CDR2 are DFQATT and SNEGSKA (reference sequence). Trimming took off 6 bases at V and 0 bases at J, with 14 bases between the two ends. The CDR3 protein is CSAPPDTSNYGYTF. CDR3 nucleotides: TGCAGTGCCCCCCCCGACACATCTAACTATGGCTACACCTTC.

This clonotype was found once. The CDR3 bases are TGTGCCAGCAGCTTAAAATCTCGCACAGATACGCAGTATTTT. Protein: CASSLKSRTDTQYF. V is TRBV7-3 and J is TRBJ2-3; D call uncertain. CDR1 and CDR2 (germline): SGHTA, FQGTGA. The V end was cut by 1 base, the J end by 1 base, with 6 bases between. CDR3 length: 14 residues.

CDR3 sequence (DNA): TGTGCCAGCAGCCGTACGACAACTAATGAAAAACTGTTTTTT. It specifies CASSRTTTNEKLFF. The chain has TRBV7-9 and TRBJ1-4; no clear D. V dropped 5 bases and J dropped 0 bases, with 7 bases sitting between them. CDR1 is SEHNR and CDR2 is FQNEAQ in the germline V gene (reference sequence). The CDR3 is 14 residues long.

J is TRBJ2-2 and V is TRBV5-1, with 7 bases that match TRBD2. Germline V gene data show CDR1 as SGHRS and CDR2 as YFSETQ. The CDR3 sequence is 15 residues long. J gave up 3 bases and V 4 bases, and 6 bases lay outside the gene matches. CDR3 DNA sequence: TGCGCCAGCAGCCCAGGGACTACGGACACCGGGGAGCTGTTTTTT. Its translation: CASSPGTTDTGELFF.